This T cell receptor beta chain came from a study of ipilimumab plus nivolumab after autologous stem cell transplantation. In its sample, this clone was seen once. Method: immunoSEQ multiplex PCR; TCRdb's copy keeps in-frame clones and lacks some. The sample shows about 47,000 clones, 70% to 90% of them seen only once. Starting 14 to 28 days after autologous transplant, ipilimumab 1 mg/kg was given. The germline CDR1 and CDR2 sequences are SGHTA and FQGNSA. The CDR3 covers 14 residues. With 4 bases removed from V and 5 bases from J, the gap between germline ends came to 14 bases. The input for sequencing was PBMCs, taken in a trial of ipilimumab plus nivolumab as post-transplant consolidation. This chain joins TRBV7-2 and TRBJ2-5, with D hard to call. The sequence derives from a male donor with multiple myeloma. The CDR3 is CASSSVTGRETQYF. In DNA form, the CDR3 reads TGTGCCAGCAGCTCTGTGACCGGTCGGGAGACCCAGTACTTC.